Following are 21 T cell receptor beta chains from one sample sequenced in a study of T-cell memory formation after mild COVID-19. TCRdb re-called the 5' RACE reads through MiXCR, storing one row per CDR3 protein. The sample holds 5,500 to 6,500 distinct CDR3 sequences, around 20% seen once. The source material was PBMCs or a T cell subset sorted from them (not recorded which). The receptors here all came from an adult woman who had mild COVID-19 (a few samples of this study predate the infection). Cell type and time point are not known.

This clonotype came up many times. The chain uses TRBV4-1 and TRBJ1-6, with D possibly TRBD1 on 5 matching bases. The CDR3 is 16 residues long. Germline CDR1 and CDR2: MGHRA and YSYEKL. Trimming cost V 0 bases and J 0 bases, with 6 bases left between them. Here the CDR3 DNA reads TGCGCCAGCAGCCAAGACGACAGCTCCTATAATTCACCCCTCCACTTT. Translated: CASSQDDSSYNSPLHF.

By its share, this clonotype is medium-sized. The V call is TRBV5-4, the J call TRBJ2-3; 8 nucleotides line up with TRBD1. The CDR3 runs to 13 residues. The V segment lost 4 bases and the J segment 6 bases; nucleotides outside the gene matches: 4. The germline V gene has CDR1 SGHNT and CDR2 YYREEE (reference sequence). CDR3: CASSQQGDDTQYF. The CDR3 coding sequence is TGTGCCAGCAGCCAACAGGGGGACGATACGCAGTATTTT.

Only one count was recorded for this clonotype. CDR3 residues: CASRRGTGNSGANVLTF. The CDR3 bases are TGTGCCAGCAGGCGCGGGACAGGGAATTCTGGGGCCAACGTCCTGACTTTC. V is TRBV12-3 or TRBV12-4 and J is TRBJ2-6; 9 nucleotides line up with TRBD1. CDR3 length: 17 amino acids. Trimming cost V 6 bases and J 1 base; bases outside gene matches: 7.

J is TRBJ1-6 and V is TRBV7-2; 7 bases line up with TRBD1. With V trimmed by 5 bases and J by 7 bases, 8 bases remained unmatched. The germline gives CDR1 SGHTA, CDR2 FQGNSA. The CDR3 contains 15 residues. In DNA, the CDR3 is TGTGCCAGCAGCCCCGCCCCAGGGGGAAATTCACCCCTCCACTTT. It codes for CASSPAPGGNSPLHF.

This clonotype qualifies as medium-sized (0.01 to 0.1%). This sequence joins TRBV10-3 and TRBJ2-7, with a weak D call TRBD1 (6 bases). V was cut by 7 bases and J by 6 bases, with 22 bases left in between. The CDR3 runs to 15 residues. Germline assignment: CDR1 ENHRY and CDR2 SYGVKD. The CDR3, as DNA: TGTGCCATCATTCCCCAACAGGGCCCTCCGAGCGAGCAGTACTTC. Amino acid sequence: CAIIPQQGPPSEQYF.

This clonotype is medium-sized. DNA for the CDR3: TGTGCCAGCAAGGAGGGGGGCGGAGCTACCGAGCAGTACTTC. This codes for CASKEGGGATEQYF. This sequence joins TRBV5-6 and TRBJ2-7; D tentatively fits TRBD1 or TRBD2 (6 bases each). Per germline, CDR1 SGHDT and CDR2 YYEEEE. Trimming removed 6 bases from V and 6 bases from J, with 19 bases in between. This CDR3 spans 14 amino acids.

In this sample, this clonotype is medium-sized. The chain is built from TRBV5-1 and TRBJ1-5; no reliable D call. The CDR3 is made up of 19 amino acids. Trimming removed 0 bases at V and 0 bases at J, with 19 bases between. CDR1 SGHRS and CDR2 YFSETQ come from the germline V gene. The CDR3 here is CASSLGPRTGFYSNQPQHF. As DNA, the CDR3 is TGCGCCAGCAGCTTGGGCCCCCGGACGGGGTTTTATAGCAATCAGCCCCAGCATTTT.

At least ten counts were recorded for this clonotype. The chain couples TRBV6-5 to TRBJ1-1; 7 bases agree with TRBD1. Per the germline V gene, CDR1 is MNHEY and CDR2 is SVGAGI. The CDR3 has 15 amino acids. Trimming at V came to 4 bases and at J to 0 bases, leaving 5 bases not matched to a gene. CDR3 DNA: TGTGCCAGCAGTTCTCAGGGGGGCATGAACACTGAAGCTTTCTTT. This gives the protein CASSSQGGMNTEAFF.

This clonotype was counted many times. The CDR3 reads CASSQHPGIYQGGLNQETQYF. DNA for the CDR3: TGTGCCAGCAGCCAACACCCTGGGATATACCAGGGTGGCCTAAACCAAGAGACCCAGTACTTC. The chain couples TRBV6-6 to TRBJ2-5; weak D call: TRBD1 (5 bases). The CDR3 spans 21 residues. Trimming stripped 6 bases from V and 0 bases from J, with 32 bases between. CDR1 is MNHNY and CDR2 is SVGAGI in the germline V gene (reference sequence).

This clonotype was observed at least ten times. The chain has TRBV12-3 or TRBV12-4 and TRBJ2-3; perhaps TRBD2 as D (6 bases). V lost 8 bases to trimming and J lost 11 bases, with 26 bases between them. The CDR3 sequence is 15 residues long. The CDR3 sequence is CASGGTGLQRGVQYF. CDR3 DNA: TGTGCCAGCGGGGGGACGGGACTCCAACGAGGGGTGCAGTATTTT.

This clonotype is termed medium-sized. The chain carries TRBV9 and TRBJ2-3; D is possibly TRBD1 (5 bases). V was pared by 2 bases and J by 5 bases, with 9 bases between. Germline V gene data show CDR1 as SGDLS and CDR2 as YYNGEE. There are 13 residues in the CDR3. The CDR3 loop reads CASSVRVQDTQYF. The CDR3 DNA is TGTGCCAGCAGCGTCAGGGTTCAAGATACGCAGTATTTT.

This clonotype came up many times. The genes are TRBV6-5 and TRBJ2-7; 9 bases are shared with TRBD1. J was trimmed by 5 bases and V by 6 bases; bases with no gene match: 5. The CDR3 length is 13 residues. CDR1 is MNHEY, CDR2 SVGAGI, per germline. The CDR3 DNA is TGTGCCAGCAGATGGACAGGGGCCCACGAGCAGTACTTC. This encodes CASRWTGAHEQYF.

This clonotype was counted ten times or more. The V and J genes are TRBV3-1 and TRBJ1-1, with 8 positions matching TRBD1. Per the germline V gene, CDR1 is LGHDT and CDR2 is YNNKEL (reference sequence). The CDR3 runs 14 residues. V shed 5 bases, J shed 6 bases, and the junction held 8 bases outside the gene matches. The CDR3 DNA reads TGTGCCAGCAGCGACGGACAGGGTAGGTCTGAAGCTTTCTTT. This gives the protein CASSDGQGRSEAFF.

The count of this clonotype is one. This chain joins TRBV7-3 and TRBJ2-1; 12 bases are a match to TRBD2. From germline, CDR1 is SGHTA and CDR2 FQGTGA. The CDR3 runs 15 residues. The V and J ends lost 3 bases and 4 bases, in that order; junction bases with no gene match: 1. DNA of the CDR3: TGTGCCAGCAGCTTGGGGACTAGCGGGTACAATGAGCAGTTCTTC. This encodes CASSLGTSGYNEQFF.

At least ten counts were recorded for this clonotype. V is TRBV2 and J is TRBJ1-4, with 9 bases aligning to TRBD1. The CDR3 is 14 residues long. The ends lost 6 bases at V and 5 bases at J; junction bases unmatched: 4. Germline V gives CDR1 SNHLY, CDR2 FYNNEI. For the CDR3, the DNA is TGTGCCAGCAGATACGGACAGGGGAATGAAAAACTGTTTTTT. Translation gives CASRYGQGNEKLFF.

This clonotype showed up many times. The chain joins TRBV20-1 to TRBJ2-1, with 10 bases aligning to TRBD2. Germline CDR1 and CDR2: DFQATT and SNEGSKA (reference sequence). The CDR3 sequence is 13 residues long. Trimming cost V 1 base and J 6 bases; bases outside gene matches: 0. The CDR3 sequence is CSARVAGGNEQFF. The CDR3 region has the DNA TGCAGTGCTAGAGTAGCGGGGGGCAATGAGCAGTTCTTC.

This clonotype was seen repeatedly, ten times or more. The rearrangement links TRBV24-1 to TRBJ2-3, with D possibly being TRBD1 (5 bases). The V gene lost 0 bases and the J gene lost 6 bases, with 9 bases spanning the gap. There are 14 residues in the CDR3. From germline, CDR1 is KGHDR and CDR2 SFDVKD. CDR3 protein: CATSDLQGTDTQYF. CDR3 bases: TGTGCCACCAGTGATTTGCAGGGAACGGATACGCAGTATTTT.

This clonotype is termed medium-sized. CDR3 sequence: CSARLPSADTQYF. CDR3 in DNA: TGCAGTGCTAGACTGCCTAGCGCGGATACGCAGTATTTT. The V gene is TRBV20-1, the J gene TRBJ2-3, with D perhaps matching TRBD2 (6 bases). Looked up from germline, CDR1 is DFQATT and CDR2 is SNEGSKA (reference sequence). The CDR3 consists of 13 residues. Trimming removed 2 bases at V and 6 bases at J, with 12 bases between.

This clonotype was detected ten times or more. The chain couples TRBV7-8 to TRBJ1-3, with D hard to call. Germline lookup yields CDR1 SGHVS and CDR2 FQNEAQ. V was clipped by 4 bases and J by 6 bases, with 22 bases between them. The CDR3 is 17 amino acids. The CDR3 DNA sequence: TGTGCCAGCAGCTCCAGTCGTTGGGCAATTGGAAAAAACACCATATATTTT. Translated: CASSSSRWAIGKNTIYF.

This clonotype was recorded many times. The J gene is TRBJ1-1, the V gene TRBV5-6; D is unresolved. The V and J ends lost 2 bases and 2 bases respectively, with 10 bases between them. CDR1 and CDR2 from the germline V gene are SGHDT and YYEEEE. The CDR3 is 14 residues long. The CDR3 here is CASSLEKVNTEAFF. The CDR3 DNA is TGTGCCAGCAGCTTAGAAAAGGTCAACACTGAAGCTTTCTTT.

This clonotype was counted ten times or more. V usage is TRBV2 and J usage is TRBJ2-3; possibly TRBD1 for D (5 bases). The CDR3 has 15 amino acids. Trimming cost V 4 bases and J 2 bases, with 13 bases left between them. Germline V gives CDR1 SNHLY, CDR2 FYNNEI. Written as DNA, the CDR3 is TGTGCCAGCAGTGGGACACCCTGGAACACAGATACGCAGTATTTT. Protein product: CASSGTPWNTDTQYF.